This T cell receptor (beta chain) was sequenced during a study of T cell repertoires in cytomegalovirus infection. This clonotype was seen at least ten times. Its antigen is unknown. TCRdb re-called the reads through MiXCR, storing one row per CDR3 protein. The data show 45,000 to 55,000 distinct CDR3 sequences, around 21% seen once. General study results and limits: Summed frequency of shared TCR beta families picked out CMV carriers who also had the relevant HLA.

Trimming shortened V by 8 bases and J by 4 bases, and 9 bases separated the two germline ends. Per the germline V gene, CDR1 is LNHDA and CDR2 is SQIVND (reference sequence). This CDR3 is 12 amino acids long. V gene TRBV19 combines with J gene TRBJ2-1; D perhaps matches TRBD1 (5 bases). The sequenced sample was CD8+ T cells from cultured PBMCs, obtained from culture after CMV antigen stimulation. The sequence was collected from a human donor in good health (CMV status not recorded). Some clones in this sample may be carry-over from other donors' samples. CDR3 in amino acids: CASARGYNEQFF. The CDR3 region has the DNA TGTGCCAGTGCAAGGGGATACAATGAGCAGTTCTTC.